This TCR beta chain was obtained from a study of early T cells in non-severe SARS-CoV-2 infection. Turning to the study itself: Sequencing used unsorted whole-blood bulk RNA, so chains lack pairing. Notes on the study in general: In VDJdb matching, anti-spike CD8 responses were favored while private and CD4 specificities went missing.

Molecules of cDNA were individually given unique molecular identifiers that were attached to them. TCRdb passed the 5' RACE reads through MiXCR, listing each CDR3 protein once. The sample shows more than 60,000 distinct CDR3 sequences, less than 15% of them seen only once. The germline V gene encodes CDR1 DFQATT and CDR2 SNEGSKA (reference sequence). V shed 1 base, J shed 2 bases, and the junction held 10 bases outside the gene matches. The CDR3 extends over 17 amino acids. This clonotype has at least ten counts. Its target is not known. The material sequenced was whole blood. The TCR sequence derives from an adult who was a healthcare worker with PCR-confirmed SARS-CoV-2 infection or an uninfected control (not recorded which). The rearrangement uses TRBV20-1 and TRBJ2-3, with 9 bases matching TRBD2. CDR3 nucleotides: TGCAGTGCTAGAGGATCCTGGGCTAGCGGGAACACAGATACGCAGTATTTT. It specifies CSARGSWASGNTDTQYF.